Below, 24 T cell receptor beta chains from the same sample are listed, as sequenced in a study of blood T cell repertoires in COVID-19. The assay was immunoSEQ multiplex PCR, and TCRdb's table has in-frame clones only and misses some. The data hold a few hundred thousand clones, with about nine tenths observed a single time. Sequenced sample: peripheral blood. These receptor sequences come from a man in his forties who had recovered from COVID-19.

The V gene is TRBV5-4, the J gene TRBJ1-1; D call uncertain. Germline CDR1 and CDR2: SGHNT and YYREEE (reference sequence). The CDR3 runs to 13 residues. V was cut by 7 bases and J by 3 bases, with 13 bases left in between. In DNA form, the CDR3 reads TGTGCCAGCCAAGAGGGTACGTACACTGAAGCTTTCTTT. It translates to CASQEGTYTEAFF.

The chain couples TRBV7-9 to TRBJ2-5, with a weak D call TRBD1 (6 bases). The CDR3 contains 15 residues. V lost 5 bases to trimming and J lost 5 bases, with 18 bases between them. Germline lookup yields CDR1 SEHNR and CDR2 FQNEAQ (reference sequence). CDR3 in amino acids: CASSLDRSRKETQYF. The CDR3 region has the DNA TGTGCCAGCAGCCTCGACAGGAGCAGGAAGGAGACCCAGTACTTC. Together with reference TRBV7-9 and TRBJ2-5, the CDR3 gives the full variable domain: DTGVSQNPRHKITKRGQNVTFRCDPISEHNRLYWYRQTLGQGPEFLTYFQNEAQLEKSRLLSDRFSAERPKGSFSTLEIQRTEQGDSAMYLCASSLDRSRKETQYFGPGTRLLVL.

The rearrangement joins TRBV11-2 to TRBJ2-3; D unclear. The germline V gene encodes CDR1 SGHAT and CDR2 FQNNGV. The CDR3 has 13 amino acids. V was cut by 2 bases and J by 5 bases, with 8 bases left in between. As DNA, the CDR3 is TGTGCCAGCAGCTTATCCCTTTTAGATACGCAGTATTTT. Protein sequence: CASSLSLLDTQYF.

The V gene is TRBV10-3, the J gene TRBJ2-7, with TRBD1 matching 11 bases. The junction had 10 bases not matched to a gene; V was cut back by 2 bases and J by 7 bases. Germline V gene lookup returns CDR1 ENHRY and CDR2 SYGVKD. This CDR3 contains 16 residues. The CDR3 nucleotides read TGTGCCATCAGTGAGATACTCGGACAGGGGGCGGGGGAGCAGTACTTC. The encoded protein is CAISEILGQGAGEQYF.

J is TRBJ2-7 and V is TRBV7-9; 10 bases line up with TRBD2. Per germline, CDR1 SEHNR and CDR2 FQNEAQ (reference sequence). V gave up 1 base and J gave up 3 bases; unmatched junction bases: 6. The CDR3 extends over 16 amino acids. CDR3 bases: TGTGCCAGCAGCTTAGAGAGGTCTAGCGGGAGCTACGAGCAGTACTTC. Translated: CASSLERSSGSYEQYF.

J is TRBJ2-1 and V is TRBV5-1; tentative D call: TRBD1 (7 bases). CDR1 SGHRS and CDR2 YFSETQ come from the germline V gene. This CDR3 contains 14 residues. Between the trimmed V and J ends, which lost 5 bases and 4 bases, there was a span of 13 bases. CDR3 coding DNA: TGCGCCAGCAGTCGGGGGACAGTTTACAATGAGCAGTTCTTC. Protein sequence: CASSRGTVYNEQFF.

The genes are TRBV19 and TRBJ1-1, with a tentative D call TRBD1 (5 bases). This CDR3 is 13 amino acids long. V shed 6 bases and J shed 5 bases, with 13 bases lying between them. Germline V CDR1 and CDR2: LNHDA, SQIVND (reference sequence). CDR3 in DNA: TGTGCCAGTAGCTCTGGGGGGGTGACTGAAGCTTTCTTT. Amino acids: CASSSGGVTEAFF.

The V and J genes are TRBV19 and TRBJ1-2; the match to TRBD1 covers 7 bases. Germline V gene lookup returns CDR1 LNHDA and CDR2 SQIVND (reference sequence). V lost 3 bases, J lost 1 base, and 2 bases stayed unmatched. CDR3 length: 14 amino acids. CDR3: CASSIRQGNYGYTF. The CDR3 bases are TGTGCCAGTAGTATCCGACAGGGTAACTATGGCTACACCTTC.

The rearrangement joins TRBV27 to TRBJ2-6; 8 nucleotides align to TRBD1. Germline CDR1 and CDR2: MNHEY and SMNVEV (reference sequence). This CDR3 is built from 16 residues. Trimming at V came to 4 bases and at J to 3 bases, leaving 5 bases not matched to a gene. The CDR3 sequence: CASSYQGAGGANVLTF. CDR3 in DNA: TGTGCCAGCAGTTATCAGGGGGCGGGTGGGGCCAACGTCCTGACTTTC.

This clone came up once. The rearrangement uses TRBV7-3 and TRBJ2-3, with TRBD2 matching 10 bases. The V gene end was trimmed by 5 bases and the J gene end by 6 bases; junction bases not matched to a gene: 11. This CDR3 spans 16 amino acids. Germline loops: CDR1 SGHTA, CDR2 FQGTGA. This chain's CDR3 is CASSPQRTSGTDTQYF. The CDR3 nucleotides are TGTGCCAGCAGCCCTCAGCGAACTAGCGGGACGGATACGCAGTATTTT.

The chain joins TRBV7-6 to TRBJ2-3, with TRBD2 matching over 7 bases. Germline CDR1 SGHVS, CDR2 FNYEAQ. The trim removed 1 base at V and 5 bases at J, leaving 6 bases unmatched. This CDR3 region has 15 residues. The CDR3 is CASSLVGGSGDTQYF. The DNA of the CDR3 is TGTGCCAGCAGCTTAGTCGGCGGGAGTGGAGATACGCAGTATTTT.

This clone was found a few times. The chain has TRBV9 and TRBJ2-2; 7 bases map to TRBD2. Germline V gives CDR1 SGDLS, CDR2 YYNGEE. The CDR3 covers 17 residues. Trimming took 2 bases from V and 3 from J; bases not matched to a gene: 10. As DNA, the CDR3 is TGTGCCAGCAGCGTTTCAATGGGGGGGATTGACACCGGGGAGCTGTTTTTT. Protein sequence: CASSVSMGGIDTGELFF. The full variable domain, completed using reference TRBV9 and TRBJ2-2, is DSGVTQTPKHLITATGQRVTLRCSPRSGDLSVYWYQQSLDQGLQFLIQYYNGEERAKGNILERFSAQQFPDLHSELNLSSLELGDSALYFCASSVSMGGIDTGELFFGEGSRLTVL.

The chain combines TRBV6-2 or TRBV6-3 with TRBJ2-7; D not certain. The germline V gene has CDR1 MNHEY and CDR2 SVGEGT. V lost 5 bases and J 2 bases, leaving 10 bases between the germline ends. This CDR3 comprises 13 residues. CDR3 protein: CASSQTYTYEQYF. In nucleotides, the CDR3 is TGTGCCAGCAGTCAGACATATACCTACGAGCAGTACTTC.

This clone was recorded once. The genes are TRBV5-1 and TRBJ1-1, with D hard to call. CDR1 and CDR2 from the germline V gene are SGHRS and YFSETQ. V lost 0 bases and J 5 bases, leaving 8 bases between the germline ends. The CDR3 loop spans 13 amino acids. Written as DNA, the CDR3 is TGCGCCAGCAGCTTGGCCGGGAAAACTGAAGCTTTCTTT. Encoded protein: CASSLAGKTEAFF.

The chain is built from TRBV18 and TRBJ2-7; weak D call: TRBD2 (5 bases). Germline V gene sequence: CDR1 KGHSH, CDR2 LQKENI. The CDR3 is made up of 14 amino acids. The V end lost 1 base, the J end lost 0 bases, and 7 bases lay between the germline ends. The CDR3 is CASSPLANSYEQYF. The CDR3 DNA follows: TGTGCCAGCTCACCACTAGCGAACTCCTACGAGCAGTACTTC.

The genes are TRBV4-3 and TRBJ2-1, with D unclear. The V gene lost 4 bases and the J gene lost 6 bases, with 10 bases spanning the gap. This CDR3 comprises 13 residues. The germline V gene has CDR1 LGHNA and CDR2 YSLEER. CDR3 coding DNA: TGCGCCAGCAGCCCAGACCAGGTCAATGAGCAGTTCTTC. Amino acid sequence: CASSPDQVNEQFF.

The chain employs TRBV4-1 and TRBJ2-4, with 9 bases matching TRBD2. The germline V gene encodes CDR1 MGHRA and CDR2 YSYEKL. This CDR3 spans 18 amino acids. The J segment lost 1 base and the V segment lost 1 base, leaving 8 bases of the junction unmatched. The DNA of the CDR3 is TGCGCCAGCAGCCAAGGCGGAGTAGCGGGGGTGGCCAAAAACATTCAGTACTTC. Amino acids: CASSQGGVAGVAKNIQYF.

The chain joins TRBV5-1 to TRBJ2-1, with TRBD2 matching over 8 bases. The CDR3 spans 14 residues. With 4 bases clipped from V and 10 bases from J, the junction kept 10 bases outside the gene matches. CDR1 is SGHRS, CDR2 YFSETQ, per germline. CDR3 protein: CASSPSTSVREQFF. The CDR3 nucleotides read TGCGCCAGCAGCCCATCGACTAGCGTAAGGGAGCAGTTCTTC.

This chain links TRBV6-2 or TRBV6-3 with TRBJ2-1; 10 nucleotides agree with TRBD2. Trimming took 2 bases from V and 6 from J; bases not matched to a gene: 7. CDR1 and CDR2 from the germline V gene are MNHEY and SVGEGT. The CDR3 loop spans 16 amino acids. The CDR3 nucleotides are TGTGCCAGCAGTTACAGACTAGCGGGCGCGGTCAATGAGCAGTTCTTC. This sequence encodes CASSYRLAGAVNEQFF.

The chain employs TRBV5-1 and TRBJ2-3; TRBD2 matches 8 bases. The germline V gene has CDR1 SGHRS and CDR2 YFSETQ. The V gene end was trimmed by 1 base and the J gene end by 3 bases; junction bases not matched to a gene: 7. CDR3 length: 16 residues. For the CDR3, the DNA is TGCGCCAGCAGCTTGAGGGTAGCGGGGTCAACAGATACGCAGTATTTT. This translates into CASSLRVAGSTDTQYF.

The chain has TRBV4-1 and TRBJ2-3, with a possible D match to TRBD2 (6 bases). This CDR3 is built from 17 residues. V shed 3 bases and J shed 0 bases, with 16 bases lying between them. Germline-derived CDR1 and CDR2 are MGHRA and YSYEKL. The CDR3 coding sequence is TGCGCCAGCAGCCACTCATTGCGGGGCTTTAGCACAGATACGCAGTATTTT. Translated: CASSHSLRGFSTDTQYF.

This clone was seen more than once but under ten times. The chain uses TRBV6-5 and TRBJ2-7; 12 bases are shared with TRBD2. Germline CDR1 is MNHEY and CDR2 is SVGAGI. The V segment lost 6 bases and the J segment 5 bases; nucleotides outside the gene matches: 5. The CDR3 length is 14 residues. CDR3 protein: CASRRLAGAHEQYF. The CDR3 region has the DNA TGTGCCAGCAGACGACTAGCGGGAGCCCACGAGCAGTACTTC.

The chain couples TRBV6-5 to TRBJ1-2; 7 bases are a match to TRBD1. The CDR3 contains 14 residues. V shed 2 bases and J 7 bases; nucleotides not matched to a gene: 7. CDR1 is MNHEY, CDR2 SVGAGI, per germline. The CDR3 nucleotides are TGTGCCAGCAGTTACCCCCTTGAGGGGGCTGGCTACACCTTC. Translation: CASSYPLEGAGYTF.

The genes are TRBV9 and TRBJ2-2; 11 nucleotides line up with TRBD2. The CDR3 runs to 17 residues. Germline V gene data show CDR1 as SGDLS and CDR2 as YYNGEE. The trim removed 2 bases at V and 7 bases at J, leaving 10 bases unmatched. CDR3 coding DNA: TGTGCCAGCAGCGTTAAGACTAGCGGGACTTCCGACGGGGAGCTGTTTTTT. Its protein is CASSVKTSGTSDGELFF.